This is a list of T cell receptor beta chains from one sample in a study of tumor-infiltrating lymphocytes in primary liver carcinoma. TCRdb re-called the multiplex PCR reads with MiXCR, one entry per CDR3 protein. The data show 250,000 to 400,000 distinct CDR3 sequences, roughly 60% seen once. Source material: peripheral blood. The receptors shown here come from a middle-aged man with primary liver carcinoma and hepatitis B virus infection. The CDR3 runs from the conserved cysteine through the conserved F or W. The order of the fields is clone size, V gene, J gene, CDR3 protein. A row's size may be missing; if present it is once, few, many or a size class.

size: .
V: TRBV12-3/TRBV12-4
J: TRBJ2-1
CDR3: CASSPSPLSDEQFF

size: .
V: TRBV7-8
J: TRBJ2-2
CDR3: CASSSFGGVNTGELLF

size: .
V: TRBV4-3
J: TRBJ2-4
CDR3: CASSQGGLSGNIQYF

size: .
V: TRBV5-4
J: TRBJ1-2
CDR3: CASSLVDSVQGGGYTF

size: .
V: TRBV11-3
J: TRBJ2-7
CDR3: CASSLVWTSAEQYF

size: many
V: TRBV10-3
J: TRBJ2-2
CDR3: CAISDGVSPTGELFF

size: .
V: TRBV7-8
J: TRBJ2-2
CDR3: CASSPGLAGVNTGEPFF

size: .
V: TRBV6-5
J: TRBJ1-3
CDR3: CTSSWGQGTSGNTIYF

size: .
V: TRBV14
J: TRBJ2-7
CDR3: CASSQNRDGKQYF

size: .
V: TRBV14
J: TRBJ2-1
CDR3: CANSREGQGTGYNEQFF

size: .
V: TRBV5-1
J: TRBJ2-5
CDR3: CASSIGTSGEETQYF

size: .
V: TRBV29-1
J: TRBJ1-1
CDR3: CSVDRGQSEAFF

size: .
V: TRBV11-2
J: TRBJ2-1
CDR3: CASSSELYNKQFF

size: .
V: TRBV6-6
J: TRBJ2-3
CDR3: CATSTRVFTDTQYF

size: many
V: TRBV6-5
J: TRBJ2-1
CDR3: CASSFSILAGGLSEQFF